The T cell receptor (beta chain) under discussion was sequenced for a study of T-cell memory formation after mild COVID-19. This clonotype was recorded a few times. The antigen is undetermined. Findings and limits, study-wide: Nothing confirmed that second-wave clones peaking on day 37 were specific for SARS-CoV-2.

Trimming cost V 6 bases and J 9 bases, with 21 bases left between them. CDR1 and CDR2 (germline): DFQATT, SNEGSKA (reference sequence). CDR3 length equals 14 residues. TCRdb passed the 5' RACE reads through MiXCR, listing each CDR3 protein once. This repertoire shows almost 350,000 distinct CDR3 sequences, less than 25% found once; its top ten account for 21%. This TCR came from a man in his late teens or twenties who had mild COVID-19 (a few samples of this study predate the infection). Cell type and time point are not known. Sequencing was carried out using PBMCs or a T cell subset sorted from them (not recorded which). This chain links TRBV20-1 with TRBJ2-1; D is tentatively TRBD1 or TRBD2 (6 bases each). CDR3 sequence (DNA): TGCAGTGCCCAACGACAGGACGCGGGGAGTGAGCAGTTCTTC. It yields the protein CSAQRQDAGSEQFF.